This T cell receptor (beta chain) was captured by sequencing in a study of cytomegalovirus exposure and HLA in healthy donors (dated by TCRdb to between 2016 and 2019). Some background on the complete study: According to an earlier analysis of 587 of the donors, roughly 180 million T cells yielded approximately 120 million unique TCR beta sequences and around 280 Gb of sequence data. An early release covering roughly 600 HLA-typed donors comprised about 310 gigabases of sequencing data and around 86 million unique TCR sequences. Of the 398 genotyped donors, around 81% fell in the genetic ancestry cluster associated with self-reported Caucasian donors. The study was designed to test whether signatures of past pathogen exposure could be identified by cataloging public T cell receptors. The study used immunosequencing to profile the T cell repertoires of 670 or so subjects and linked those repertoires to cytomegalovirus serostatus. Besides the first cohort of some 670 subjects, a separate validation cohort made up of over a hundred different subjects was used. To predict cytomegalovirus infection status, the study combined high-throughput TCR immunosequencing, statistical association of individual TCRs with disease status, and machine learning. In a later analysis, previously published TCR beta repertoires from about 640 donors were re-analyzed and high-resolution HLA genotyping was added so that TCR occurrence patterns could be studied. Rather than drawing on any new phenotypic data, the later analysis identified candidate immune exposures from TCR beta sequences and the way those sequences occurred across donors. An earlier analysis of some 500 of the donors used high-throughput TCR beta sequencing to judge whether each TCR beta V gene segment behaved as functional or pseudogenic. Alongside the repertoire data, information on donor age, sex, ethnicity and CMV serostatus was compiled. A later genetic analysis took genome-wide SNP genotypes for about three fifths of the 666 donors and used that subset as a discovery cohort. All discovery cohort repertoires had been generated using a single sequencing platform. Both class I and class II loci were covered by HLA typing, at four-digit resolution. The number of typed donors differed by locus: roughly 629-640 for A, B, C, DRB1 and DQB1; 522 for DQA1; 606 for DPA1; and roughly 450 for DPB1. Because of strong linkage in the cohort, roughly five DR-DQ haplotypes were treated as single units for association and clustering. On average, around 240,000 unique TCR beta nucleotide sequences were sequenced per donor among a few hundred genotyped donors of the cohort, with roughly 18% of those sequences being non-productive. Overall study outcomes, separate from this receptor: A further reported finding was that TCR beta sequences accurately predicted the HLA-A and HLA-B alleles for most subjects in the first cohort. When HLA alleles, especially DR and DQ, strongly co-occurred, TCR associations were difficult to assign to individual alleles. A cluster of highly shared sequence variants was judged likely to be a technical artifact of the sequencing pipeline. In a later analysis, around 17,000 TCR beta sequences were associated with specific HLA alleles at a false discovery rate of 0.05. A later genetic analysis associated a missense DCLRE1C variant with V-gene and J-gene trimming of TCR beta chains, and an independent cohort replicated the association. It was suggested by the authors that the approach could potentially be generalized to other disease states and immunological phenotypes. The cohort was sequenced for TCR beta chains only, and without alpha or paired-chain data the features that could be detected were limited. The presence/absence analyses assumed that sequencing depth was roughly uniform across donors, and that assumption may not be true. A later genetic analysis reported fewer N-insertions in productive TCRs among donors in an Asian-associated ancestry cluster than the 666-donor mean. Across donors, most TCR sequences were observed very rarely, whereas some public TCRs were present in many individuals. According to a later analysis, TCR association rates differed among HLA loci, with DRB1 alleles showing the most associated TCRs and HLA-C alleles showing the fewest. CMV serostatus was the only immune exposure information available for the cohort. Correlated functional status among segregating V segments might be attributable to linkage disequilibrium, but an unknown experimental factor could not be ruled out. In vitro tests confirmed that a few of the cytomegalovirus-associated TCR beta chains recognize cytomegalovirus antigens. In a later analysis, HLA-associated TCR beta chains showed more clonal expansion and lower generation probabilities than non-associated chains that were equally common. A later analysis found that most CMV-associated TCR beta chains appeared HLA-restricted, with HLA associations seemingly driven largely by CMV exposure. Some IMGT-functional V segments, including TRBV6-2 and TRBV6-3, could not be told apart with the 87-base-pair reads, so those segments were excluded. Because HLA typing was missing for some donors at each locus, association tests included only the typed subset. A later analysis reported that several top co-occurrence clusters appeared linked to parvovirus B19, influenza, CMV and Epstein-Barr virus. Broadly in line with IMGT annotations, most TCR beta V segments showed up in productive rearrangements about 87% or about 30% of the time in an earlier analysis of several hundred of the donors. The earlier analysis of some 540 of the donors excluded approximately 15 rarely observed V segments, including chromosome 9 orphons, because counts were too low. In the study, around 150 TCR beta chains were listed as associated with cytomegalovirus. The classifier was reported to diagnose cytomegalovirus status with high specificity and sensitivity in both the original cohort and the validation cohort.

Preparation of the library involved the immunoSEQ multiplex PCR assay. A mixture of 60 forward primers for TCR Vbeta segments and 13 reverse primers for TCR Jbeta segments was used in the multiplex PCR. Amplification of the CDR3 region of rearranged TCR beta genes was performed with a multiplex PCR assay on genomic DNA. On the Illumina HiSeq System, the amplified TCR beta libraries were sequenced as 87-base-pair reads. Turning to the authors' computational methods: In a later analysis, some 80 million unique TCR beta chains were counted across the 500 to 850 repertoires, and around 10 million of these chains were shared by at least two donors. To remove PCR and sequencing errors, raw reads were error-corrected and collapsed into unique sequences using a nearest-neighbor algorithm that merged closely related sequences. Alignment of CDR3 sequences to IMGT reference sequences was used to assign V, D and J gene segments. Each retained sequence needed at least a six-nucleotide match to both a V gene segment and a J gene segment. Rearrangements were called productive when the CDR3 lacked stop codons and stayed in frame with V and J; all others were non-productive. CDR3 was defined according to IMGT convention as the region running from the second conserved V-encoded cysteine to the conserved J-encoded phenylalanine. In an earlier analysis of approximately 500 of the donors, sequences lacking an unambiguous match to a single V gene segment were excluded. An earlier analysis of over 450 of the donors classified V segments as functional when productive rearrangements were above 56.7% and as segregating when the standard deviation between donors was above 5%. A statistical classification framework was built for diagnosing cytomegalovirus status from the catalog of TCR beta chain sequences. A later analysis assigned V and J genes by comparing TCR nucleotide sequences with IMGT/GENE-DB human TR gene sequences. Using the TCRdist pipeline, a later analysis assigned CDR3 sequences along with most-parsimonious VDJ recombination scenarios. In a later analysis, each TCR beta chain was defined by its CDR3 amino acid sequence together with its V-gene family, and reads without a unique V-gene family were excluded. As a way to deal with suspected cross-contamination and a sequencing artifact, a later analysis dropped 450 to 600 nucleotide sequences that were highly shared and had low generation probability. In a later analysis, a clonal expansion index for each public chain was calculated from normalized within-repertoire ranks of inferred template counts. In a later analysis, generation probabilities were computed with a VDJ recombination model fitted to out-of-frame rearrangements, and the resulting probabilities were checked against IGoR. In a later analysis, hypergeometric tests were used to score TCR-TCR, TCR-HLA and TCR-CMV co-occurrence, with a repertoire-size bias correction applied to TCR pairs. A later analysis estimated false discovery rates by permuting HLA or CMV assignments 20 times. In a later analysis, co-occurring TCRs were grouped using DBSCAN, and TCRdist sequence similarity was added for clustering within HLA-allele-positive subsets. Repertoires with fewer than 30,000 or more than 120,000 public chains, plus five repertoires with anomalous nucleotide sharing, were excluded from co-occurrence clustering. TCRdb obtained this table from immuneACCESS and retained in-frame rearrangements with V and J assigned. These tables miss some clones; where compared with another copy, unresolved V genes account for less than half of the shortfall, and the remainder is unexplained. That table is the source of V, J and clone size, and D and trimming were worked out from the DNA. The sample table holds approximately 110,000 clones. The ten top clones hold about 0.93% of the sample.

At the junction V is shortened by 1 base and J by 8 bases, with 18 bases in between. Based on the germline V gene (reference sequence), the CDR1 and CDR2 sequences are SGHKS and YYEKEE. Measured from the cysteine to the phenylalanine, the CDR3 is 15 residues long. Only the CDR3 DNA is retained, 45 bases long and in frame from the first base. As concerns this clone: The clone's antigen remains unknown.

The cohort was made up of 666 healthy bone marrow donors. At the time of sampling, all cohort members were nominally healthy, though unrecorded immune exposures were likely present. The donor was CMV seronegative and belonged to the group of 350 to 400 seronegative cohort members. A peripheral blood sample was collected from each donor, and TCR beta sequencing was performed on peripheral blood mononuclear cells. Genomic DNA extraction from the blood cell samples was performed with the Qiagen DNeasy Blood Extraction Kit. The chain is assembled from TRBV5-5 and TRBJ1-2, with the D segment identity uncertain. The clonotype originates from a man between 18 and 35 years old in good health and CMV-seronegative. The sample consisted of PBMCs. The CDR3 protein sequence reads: CASSLLSRPTGGYTF. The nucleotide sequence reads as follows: TGTGCCAGCAGCTTGTTAAGTAGGCCAACGGGAGGCTACACCTTC.